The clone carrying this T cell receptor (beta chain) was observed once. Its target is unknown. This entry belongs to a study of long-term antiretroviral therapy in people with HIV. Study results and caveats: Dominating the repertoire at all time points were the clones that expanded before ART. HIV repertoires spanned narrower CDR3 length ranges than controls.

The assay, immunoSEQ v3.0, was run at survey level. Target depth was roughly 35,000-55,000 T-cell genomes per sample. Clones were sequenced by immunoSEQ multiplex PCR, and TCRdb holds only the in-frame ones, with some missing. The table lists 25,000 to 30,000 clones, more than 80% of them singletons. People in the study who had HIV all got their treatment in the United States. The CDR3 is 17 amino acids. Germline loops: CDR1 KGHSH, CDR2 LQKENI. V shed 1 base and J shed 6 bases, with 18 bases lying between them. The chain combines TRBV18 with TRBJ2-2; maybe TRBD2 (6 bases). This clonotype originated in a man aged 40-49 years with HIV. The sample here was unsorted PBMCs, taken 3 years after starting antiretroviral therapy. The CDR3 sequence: CASSPLGVRTGAGELFF. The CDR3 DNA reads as TGTGCCAGCTCACCACTAGGGGTCCGAACGGGAGCCGGGGAGCTGTTTTTT.